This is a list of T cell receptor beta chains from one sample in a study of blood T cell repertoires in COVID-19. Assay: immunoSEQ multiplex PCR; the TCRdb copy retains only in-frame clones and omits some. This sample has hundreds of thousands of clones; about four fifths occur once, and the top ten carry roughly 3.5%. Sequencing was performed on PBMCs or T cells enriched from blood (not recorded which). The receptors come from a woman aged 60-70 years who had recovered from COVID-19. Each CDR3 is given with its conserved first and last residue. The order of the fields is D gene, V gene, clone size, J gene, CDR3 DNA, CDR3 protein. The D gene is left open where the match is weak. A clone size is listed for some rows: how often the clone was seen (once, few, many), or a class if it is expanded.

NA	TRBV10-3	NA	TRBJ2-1	TGTGCCATCAGTGAGTCCCTCCTGGTGGCGGAATCCTACAATGAGCAGTTCTTC	CAISESLLVAESYNEQFF
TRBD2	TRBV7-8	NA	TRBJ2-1	TGTGCCAGCAGCTGGGAAGCCGGGACTAGCGGGAGTGTTGGCAATGAGCAGTTCTTC	CASSWEAGTSGSVGNEQFF
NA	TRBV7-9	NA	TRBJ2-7	TGTGCCAGCACCATTACGACGGGAATCTACGAGCAGTACTTC	CASTITTGIYEQYF
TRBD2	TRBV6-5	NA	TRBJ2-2	TGTGCCAGCAGGAAGCGGGGGGCGAACACCGGGGAGCTGTTTTTT	CASRKRGANTGELFF
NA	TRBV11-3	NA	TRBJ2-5	TGTGCCAGCAGCTTAGAACCAGGGGGGCATGGGACCCAGTACTTC	CASSLEPGGHGTQYF
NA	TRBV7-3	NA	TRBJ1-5	TGTGCCAGCAGCTTAGGGGGGGCGAGCAATCAGCCCCAGCATTTT	CASSLGGASNQPQHF
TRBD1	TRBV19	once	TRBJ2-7	TGTGCCAGTACCCCTGGACAGGGGGCCTACGAGCAGTACTTC	CASTPGQGAYEQYF
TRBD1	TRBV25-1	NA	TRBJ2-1	TGTGCCAGCAGCCCGGGACAGGGGAATGAGCAGTTCTTC	CASSPGQGNEQFF
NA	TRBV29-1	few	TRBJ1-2	TGCAGCGCCGACGACACTTATGGCTACACCTTC	CSADDTYGYTF
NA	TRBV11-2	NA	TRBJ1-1	TGTGCCAGCAGCTACCACCCCAGGAACACTGAAGCTTTCTTT	CASSYHPRNTEAFF
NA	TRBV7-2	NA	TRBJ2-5	TGTGCCAGCAGCCCCCCCTCGGGACTCTCTTTGACGACCCAGTACTTC	CASSPPSGLSLTTQYF
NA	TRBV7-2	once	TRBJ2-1	TGTGCCAGCAGCTTAGCCGGGATCTACAATGAGCAGTTCTTC	CASSLAGIYNEQFF
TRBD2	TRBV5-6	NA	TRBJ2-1	TGTGCCAGCACCTCACTAGCGGGAGGGCACAATGAGCAGTTCTTC	CASTSLAGGHNEQFF
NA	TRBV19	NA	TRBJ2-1	TGTGCCAGTAGTATATCAAGCGGCCTCCACAATGAGCAGTTCTTC	CASSISSGLHNEQFF
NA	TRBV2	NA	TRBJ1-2	TGTGCCAGCTTGGACGGGACTAACTATGGCTACACCTTC	CASLDGTNYGYTF
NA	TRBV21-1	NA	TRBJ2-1	TGTGCCAGCAGCAGTACAGCCTACAATGAGCAGTTCTTC	CASSSTAYNEQFF
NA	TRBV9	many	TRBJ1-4	TGTGCCAGCAGCGTAGCTTCGCGAACTAATGAAAAACTGTTTTTT	CASSVASRTNEKLFF
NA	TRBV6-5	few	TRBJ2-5	TGTGCCAGCAGTTATAGGCCAGGGGTTAGGGAGACCCAGTACTTC	CASSYRPGVRETQYF
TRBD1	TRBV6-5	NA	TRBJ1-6	TGTGCCAGCAGCGGACAGGGGGATGGAAATTCACCCCTCCACTTT	CASSGQGDGNSPLHF
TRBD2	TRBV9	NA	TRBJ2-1	TGTGCCAGCAGCGTAGACCTAGCGGTTTACAATGAGCAGTTCTTC	CASSVDLAVYNEQFF
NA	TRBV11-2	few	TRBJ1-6	TGTGCCAGCAGCTCCCCAGTGCCCTATAATTCACCCCTCCACTTT	CASSSPVPYNSPLHF
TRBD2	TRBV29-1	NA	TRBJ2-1	TGCAGCGTTGAAGACACCTTACTAGCGGGAGGGGTCAATGAGCAGTTCTTC	CSVEDTLLAGGVNEQFF
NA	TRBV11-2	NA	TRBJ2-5	TGTGCCAGCAGCTTAGGTCGGGGTTTACAAGAGACCCAGTACTTC	CASSLGRGLQETQYF
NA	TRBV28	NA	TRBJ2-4	TGTGCCAGTCGGATGGCGGGCGGCCTCCAAAACATTCAGTACTTC	CASRMAGGLQNIQYF
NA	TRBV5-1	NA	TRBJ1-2	TGCGCCAGCAGCTCCATGACAGCCGCCTATGGCTACACCTTC	CASSSMTAAYGYTF
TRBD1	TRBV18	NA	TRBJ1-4	TGTGCCAGCTCAACGGAGTCCAGGGGGACTAATGAAAAACTGTTTTTT	CASSTESRGTNEKLFF
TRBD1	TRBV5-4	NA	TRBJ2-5	TGTGCCAGCAGCTTTGACAGGGAAGAGACCCAGTACTTC	CASSFDREETQYF
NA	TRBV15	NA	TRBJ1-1	TGTGCCACCAGCAGGCTTGACAGGAACACTGAAGCTTTCTTT	CATSRLDRNTEAFF
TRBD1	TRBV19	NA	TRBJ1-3	TGTGCCAGTACCTGGACAGGGGGTTATGGAAACACCATATATTTT	CASTWTGGYGNTIYF
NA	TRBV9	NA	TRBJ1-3	TGTGCCAGCAGCGTACGGGAATTTGCTGGAAACACCATATATTTT	CASSVREFAGNTIYF
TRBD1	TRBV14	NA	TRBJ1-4	TGTGCCAGCAGCCCTATACCCAGGGGGGCGGAGGAAAAACTGTTTTTT	CASSPIPRGAEEKLFF
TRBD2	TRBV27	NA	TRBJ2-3	TGTGCCAGCACCCCCCGGATAGGAGCGGGGGCCACAGATACGCAGTATTTT	CASTPRIGAGATDTQYF
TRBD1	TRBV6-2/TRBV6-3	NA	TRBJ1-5	TGTGCCAGCAGTGCACAGGGGGGGGATCAGCCCCAGCATTTT	CASSAQGGDQPQHF
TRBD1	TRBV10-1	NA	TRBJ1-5	TGCGCCAGCAGTGATTCCGGGACAGTCAATCAGCCCCAGCATTTT	CASSDSGTVNQPQHF
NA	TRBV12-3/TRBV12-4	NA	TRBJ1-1	TGTGCCAGCAGTTCCCCGATCAGGGGCGTGGGCTTT	CASSSPIRGVGF
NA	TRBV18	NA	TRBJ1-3	TGTGCCAGCTCACCACGGGAGGTTTTCTCCGGAAACACCATATATTTT	CASSPREVFSGNTIYF
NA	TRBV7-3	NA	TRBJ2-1	TGTGCCAGCAGCGTAGCAGGGGCGACCTACAATGAGCAGTTCTTC	CASSVAGATYNEQFF
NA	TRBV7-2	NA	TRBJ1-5	TGTGCCAGCAGCTCACAGGCAGGGCTTAATCAGCCCCAGCATTTT	CASSSQAGLNQPQHF
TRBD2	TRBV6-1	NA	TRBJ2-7	TGTGCCAGCAGTGAAGCAGGTGCTAGCGGCTACGAGCAGTACTTC	CASSEAGASGYEQYF
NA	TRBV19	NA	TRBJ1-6	TGTGCCAGTAGGGGAGGACCAGGGTTGTCACCCCTCCACTTT	CASRGGPGLSPLHF
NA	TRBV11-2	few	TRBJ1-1	TGTGCCAGCAGCTTAGAAAACGGAGCCGAAGCTTTCTTT	CASSLENGAEAFF
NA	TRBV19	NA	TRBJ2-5	TGTGCCAGTAGTTCCCGCGGAGGACCACAAGAGACCCAGTACTTC	CASSSRGGPQETQYF